This T cell receptor (beta chain) was sequenced for a study of CD8 T cells in ankylosing spondylitis. CDR1 and CDR2 from the germline V gene are SGDLS and YYNGEE. CDR3 length: 18 amino acids. V was shortened by 6 bases and J by 0 bases, with 19 bases between the two germline ends. Quantitative 5'-RACE was performed with molecular barcodes, and it yielded the TCR beta libraries. TCRdb fed the 5' RACE reads into MiXCR, producing one record per CDR3 protein. The table lists 350,000 to 400,000 distinct CDR3 sequences, 20% to 25% of them singletons. This sequence originates from a male donor with ankylosing spondylitis or in good health (not recorded which). This sequence joins TRBV9 and TRBJ2-6; a possible D gene is TRBD2 (6 bases). What was sequenced was blood, either unsorted or a sorted T cell fraction (not recorded which). The DNA of the CDR3 is TGTGCCAGCACCCCCACCGGGACTCCACTCTCTGGGGCCAACGTCCTGACTTTC. Translated: CASTPTGTPLSGANVLTF. Full variable domain (remainder filled in from reference TRBV9 and TRBJ2-6): DSGVTQTPKHLITATGQRVTLRCSPRSGDLSVYWYQQSLDQGLQFLIQYYNGEERAKGNILERFSAQQFPDLHSELNLSSLELGDSALYFCASTPTGTPLSGANVLTFGAGSRLTVL.